A single T cell receptor (beta chain) is shown here with its context. The data belong to a study of OX40 agonist ivuxolimab in advanced cancers. In the study overall: Earlier anti-PD-1, anti-PD-L1 or anti-CTLA-4 therapy was permitted; roughly 42% had received some. Patients achieving partial responses numbered three: one hepatocellular carcinoma case and two cutaneous melanoma cases.

The CDR3 spans 16 residues. CDR1 LGHNA and CDR2 YNFKEQ come from the germline V gene. V dropped 0 bases and J dropped 4; count of bases not matched to a gene: 3. Only in-frame clones appear in the TCRdb table, and some are missing; sequencing was by immunoSEQ multiplex PCR. The sample lists about 80,000 clones, approximately 95% occurring once. This sequence originates from an adult with an advanced solid tumor such as melanoma, head and neck, liver or kidney cancer. The chain is built from TRBV4-2 and TRBJ2-1, with TRBD2 identical over 10 bases. The sequencing used CD4+ or CD8+ T cells sorted from blood, collected in a trial of the OX40 agonist ivuxolimab. DNA for the CDR3: TGTGCCAGCAGCCAAGAGGGGGGACTAGCGTACAATGAGCAGTTCTTC. It yields the protein CASSQEGGLAYNEQFF.